The entry below describes one T cell receptor beta chain. Its antigen is unidentified. This may arise from a read error, as a much more abundant clone is one base away. Lacking the conserved final phenylalanine or tryptophan, this CDR3 likely reflects a read error. This record belongs to a study of response to subunit inactivated influenza vaccine. The ends were cut back, 4 bases at V and 5 bases at J, with 9 bases in the middle. CDR1 and CDR2 from the germline V gene are SGHNT and YYREEE (reference sequence). The CDR3 spans 12 residues. Each CDR3 protein gets one entry after TCRdb re-called the RT-PCR reads with MiXCR. The sample includes just over 300,000 distinct CDR3 sequences, about a fifth of them seen just once. Study-level findings and limits: Authors suggested each seasonal influenza vaccination recruits few new T cells.

This TCR derives from a man in his fifties or sixties who received an inactivated influenza vaccine. This chain links TRBV5-4 with TRBJ1-1; possibly TRBD1 for D (6 bases). Sequenced material: PBMCs from blood, taken less than 22 months after vaccination. CDR3 amino acids: CASSPGTTEAFY. The CDR3 DNA follows: TGTGCCAGCAGCCCCGGGACAACTGAAGCTTTCTAT.